Below, 30 T cell receptor beta chains from the same sample are listed, as sequenced in a study of T cell changes during pregnancy in multiple sclerosis. Measured with immunoSEQ multiplex PCR; TCRdb has only the in-frame clones, and not every one. Among some 10,000 clones listed, approximately 86% were seen once. The starting material was CD8+ T cells from peripheral blood mononuclear cells, obtained in the third trimester of pregnancy. All receptors come from a female donor in good health, enrolled as a control in a pregnancy study.

This clone came up once. V and J are TRBV19 and TRBJ2-2, with a tentative D call TRBD1 (5 bases). The CDR3 has 15 residues. V shed 7 bases and J shed 7 bases, with 19 bases lying between them. Germline V gives CDR1 LNHDA, CDR2 SQIVND (reference sequence). Written as DNA, the CDR3 is TGTGCCAGTACCCAGCCCAGGGTTGAAGTCGGGGAGCTGTTTTTT. This translates into CASTQPRVEVGELFF.

The chain joins TRBV4-2 to TRBJ2-2, with unresolved D. Germline CDR1 LGHNA, CDR2 YNFKEQ. The CDR3 has 12 residues. V lost 6 bases and J lost 7, with 9 bases in between. CDR3 sequence: CASREMGGELFF. CDR3 bases: TGTGCCAGCAGGGAGATGGGCGGGGAGCTGTTTTTT.

This clone was detected once. The chain employs TRBV9 and TRBJ1-1; D not certain. Between the trimmed V and J ends, which lost 0 bases and 2 bases, there was a span of 14 bases. The CDR3 totals 16 residues. CDR1 and CDR2 (germline): SGDLS, YYNGEE. The CDR3 DNA reads TGTGCCAGCAGCGTAGAGCAGGTTGGTTTAAACACTGAAGCTTTCTTT. Its protein is CASSVEQVGLNTEAFF.

V gene TRBV6-4 combines with J gene TRBJ2-3, with a possible D match to TRBD1 (7 bases). Per germline, CDR1 MRHNA and CDR2 SNTAGT. This CDR3 has 15 amino acids. V was shortened by 2 bases and J by 3 bases, with 12 bases between the two germline ends. In nucleotides, the CDR3 is TGTGCCAGCAGTGACCGGTCAGGGGGGACAGATACGCAGTATTTT. Translating gives CASSDRSGGTDTQYF.

The chain is built from TRBV4-2 and TRBJ2-3; TRBD2 aligns across 9 bases. Germline V gene lookup returns CDR1 LGHNA and CDR2 YNFKEQ. Germline trimming cut 4 bases from V and 6 bases from J; bases unmatched to any gene: 14. The CDR3 contains 17 residues. CDR3 DNA sequence: TGTGCCAGCAGCCTCTTCGTACCGGGACTAGCTAGGGATACGCAGTATTTT. It encodes CASSLFVPGLARDTQYF.

The chain is built from TRBV6-5 and TRBJ1-2; 8 positions agree with TRBD1. After removal of 6 bases from V and 12 bases from J, the junction contained 15 bases not matched to a gene. The V gene's germline CDR1 is MNHEY and CDR2 SVGAGI. This CDR3 region has 14 residues. In DNA, the CDR3 is TGTGCCAGCAGGGAACCGGGACAGGCACTCGCGGACACCTTC. This sequence encodes CASREPGQALADTF.

The gene calls are TRBV14 and TRBJ2-2; maybe TRBD2 (6 bases). Germline V gene data show CDR1 as SGHDN and CDR2 as FVKESK. Trimming took off 1 base at V and 2 bases at J, with 11 bases between the two ends. CDR3 size: 16 residues. The DNA of the CDR3 is TGTGCCAGCAGCCAAGCGGAGGAGGGTAACACCGGGGAGCTGTTTTTT. Translating gives CASSQAEEGNTGELFF.

This chain joins TRBV5-1 and TRBJ1-4; no clear D. V was clipped by 9 bases and J by 4 bases, with 13 bases between them. The CDR3 covers 13 residues. CDR1 is SGHRS and CDR2 is YFSETQ in the germline V gene. In nucleotides, the CDR3 is TGCGCCACCCTCGAGGAGATTAATGAAAAACTGTTTTTT. It is translated as CATLEEINEKLFF.

J is TRBJ2-3 and V is TRBV10-3, with 7 bases fitting TRBD2. With 4 bases clipped from V and 0 bases from J, the junction kept 7 bases outside the gene matches. This CDR3 has 16 amino acids. Germline loops: CDR1 ENHRY, CDR2 SYGVKD. The CDR3 is CAISVIEGGSTDTQYF. The CDR3 DNA is TGTGCCATCAGTGTAATTGAGGGAGGGAGCACAGATACGCAGTATTTT.

The chain combines TRBV13 with TRBJ2-3; D gene ambiguous. Per the germline V gene, CDR1 is PRHDT and CDR2 is FYEKMQ (reference sequence). The CDR3 totals 11 residues. Trimming removed 5 bases from V and 3 bases from J, with 3 bases in between. DNA of the CDR3: TGTGCCAGCAGCCGTACAGATACGCAGTATTTT. Translated: CASSRTDTQYF.

The gene calls are TRBV6-4 and TRBJ2-2; D may be TRBD1 (6 bases). This CDR3 is built from 16 residues. Trimming pared 0 bases from V and 2 bases from J, leaving 10 bases between. Germline V CDR1 and CDR2: MRHNA, SNTAGT. CDR3 coding DNA: TGTGCCAGCAGTGACTCCGGGACATCCAACACCGGGGAGCTGTTTTTT. Residues: CASSDSGTSNTGELFF.

J is TRBJ2-1 and V is TRBV28, with D perhaps TRBD1 (6 bases). The germline V and J ends were trimmed by 2 bases and 1 base, with 6 bases remaining between them. The CDR3 length is 14 residues. Germline V lookup: CDR1 MDHEN, CDR2 SYDVKM. In DNA form, the CDR3 reads TGTGCCAGCAGTTTAAGGGGGTCCTACAATGAGCAGTTCTTC. It encodes CASSLRGSYNEQFF.

V and J are TRBV9 and TRBJ2-3; TRBD2 agrees at 8 bases. Germline V gives CDR1 SGDLS, CDR2 YYNGEE. J was trimmed by 6 bases and V by 0 bases; bases with no gene match: 6. The CDR3 spans 15 residues. The CDR3 protein is CASSVATAGGDTQYF. DNA of the CDR3: TGTGCCAGCAGCGTAGCTACGGCGGGGGGCGATACGCAGTATTTT.

The chain is built from TRBV19 and TRBJ2-3; no reliable D call. In germline, CDR1 is LNHDA, CDR2 SQIVND (reference sequence). V was cut by 4 bases and J by 5 bases, with 10 bases left in between. The CDR3 runs to 13 residues. The CDR3, as DNA: TGTGCCAGTAGTACAGCGATTAAAGATACGCAGTATTTT. Its protein product is CASSTAIKDTQYF.

The chain joins TRBV9 to TRBJ1-3, with 9 bases matching TRBD1. Germline V CDR1 and CDR2: SGDLS, YYNGEE. Germline trimming cut 3 bases from V and 7 bases from J; bases unmatched to any gene: 5. This CDR3 region has 14 residues. The CDR3 loop is CASSDRQGVNTIYF. For the CDR3, the DNA is TGTGCCAGCAGCGACCGACAGGGGGTGAACACCATATATTTT.

V usage is TRBV2 and J usage is TRBJ1-2; D may be TRBD1 (6 bases). Trimming cost V 3 bases and J 5 bases, with 13 bases left between them. The CDR3 extends over 14 amino acids. Germline values: CDR1 SNHLY, CDR2 FYNNEI. The CDR3 sequence: CASSDANGQYGYTF. CDR3 coding DNA: TGTGCCAGCAGTGACGCGAACGGACAGTATGGCTACACCTTC.

The chain combines TRBV9 with TRBJ2-6; TRBD2 matches 8 bases. The CDR3 is made up of 18 amino acids. The germline V gene has CDR1 SGDLS and CDR2 YYNGEE. V shed 3 bases, J shed 1 base, and the junction held 9 bases outside the gene matches. The CDR3 loop is CASSDPGGAVSGANVLTF. CDR3 DNA sequence: TGTGCCAGCAGCGACCCCGGGGGGGCTGTTTCTGGGGCCAACGTCCTGACTTTC.

The chain is built from TRBV6-1 and TRBJ2-6, with D hard to call. The CDR3 loop spans 15 amino acids. V was trimmed by 4 bases and J by 0 bases, leaving 7 bases between them. Germline V gene sequence: CDR1 MNHNS, CDR2 SASEGT. Here the CDR3 DNA reads TGTGCCAGCAGTGCCAGTTCCTCTGGGGCCAACGTCCTGACTTTC. Protein product: CASSASSSGANVLTF.

The rearrangement links TRBV5-6 to TRBJ1-5; possibly TRBD1 for D (5 bases). This CDR3 is built from 15 residues. Germline V lookup: CDR1 SGHDT, CDR2 YYEEEE. Trimming took off 0 bases at V and 4 bases at J, with 11 bases between the two ends. CDR3 region: CASSLVGEGNQPQHF. Written as DNA, the CDR3 is TGTGCCAGCAGCTTGGTAGGGGAAGGGAATCAGCCCCAGCATTTT.

The rearrangement links TRBV6-4 to TRBJ2-7, with 8 bases aligning to TRBD2. The CDR3 is made up of 14 amino acids. Looked up from germline, CDR1 is MRHNA and CDR2 is SNTAGT. The J segment lost 1 base and the V segment lost 3 bases, leaving 2 bases of the junction unmatched. Here the CDR3 reads CASSETSGSYEQYF. The CDR3, as DNA: TGTGCCAGCAGTGAAACTAGCGGATCCTACGAGCAGTACTTC.

This chain connects TRBV30 to TRBJ1-4; 10 bases are shared with TRBD1. Per germline, CDR1 GTSNPN and CDR2 SVGIG (reference sequence). Trimming cost V 5 bases and J 7 bases; bases outside gene matches: 7. The CDR3 length is 14 residues. Written as DNA, the CDR3 is TGTGCCTGGGGTGGAGGGACAGGGGCTGAAAAACTGTTTTTT. Translation: CAWGGGTGAEKLFF.

V is TRBV9 and J is TRBJ2-2; 7 positions match TRBD2. Germline assignment: CDR1 SGDLS and CDR2 YYNGEE. The trim removed 0 bases at V and 5 bases at J, leaving 4 bases unmatched. The CDR3 runs 15 residues. The DNA of the CDR3 is TGTGCCAGCAGCGTAGACCTGGGGGGGACCGGGGAGCTGTTTTTT. Amino acid sequence: CASSVDLGGTGELFF.

This sequence joins TRBV6-5 and TRBJ2-1; D is perhaps TRBD2 (5 bases). CDR1 and CDR2 from the germline V gene are MNHEY and SVGAGI. With 2 bases removed from V and 7 bases from J, the gap between germline ends came to 18 bases. The CDR3 has 16 residues. CDR3 nucleotide sequence: TGTGCCAGCAGTTACCAGATGAGTAGCGCTTCAAATGAGCAGTTCTTC. It encodes CASSYQMSSASNEQFF.

The chain uses TRBV7-3 and TRBJ2-3; 7 bases are a match to TRBD2. CDR3 length: 19 residues. Trimming removed 1 base from V and 5 bases from J; junction bases left unmatched: 18. The V gene's germline CDR1 is SGHTA and CDR2 FQGTGA. The CDR3 here is CASSLRLSLIEGRGDTQYF. As DNA, the CDR3 is TGTGCCAGCAGCTTAAGACTTTCACTTATCGAAGGGAGGGGAGATACGCAGTATTTT.

By sample share, this clone is medium-sized. This rearrangement joins TRBV6-4 to TRBJ1-1; D possibly corresponds to TRBD1 (5 bases). Germline V gives CDR1 MRHNA, CDR2 SNTAGT. The CDR3 loop spans 16 amino acids. V lost 6 bases, J lost 3 bases, and 20 bases lay in between. Written as DNA, the CDR3 is TGTGCCAGCAGAAAGGACGTCGGAGGAGGGGACACTGAAGCTTTCTTT. As protein: CASRKDVGGGDTEAFF.

This chain uses TRBV5-1 with TRBJ2-1; the match to TRBD2 covers 11 bases. The CDR3 spans 17 residues. V shed 3 bases, J shed 2 bases, and the junction held 7 bases outside the gene matches. CDR1 is SGHRS, CDR2 YFSETQ, per germline. The CDR3 loop is CASSYTTSGNAYNEQFF. As DNA, the CDR3 is TGCGCCAGCAGCTACACGACTAGCGGGAACGCCTACAATGAGCAGTTCTTC.

V usage is TRBV6-4 and J usage is TRBJ2-5; 9 nucleotides line up with TRBD2. V dropped 5 bases and J dropped 5; count of bases not matched to a gene: 6. Per germline, CDR1 MRHNA and CDR2 SNTAGT. The CDR3 is 14 residues long. The CDR3 DNA is TGTGCCAGCAGTCCTAGCGGGGAGGGCGAGACCCAGTACTTC. Protein product: CASSPSGEGETQYF.

This chain links TRBV4-3 with TRBJ1-1; D is uncertain. The CDR3 is 11 amino acids. Trimming removed 0 bases at V and 11 bases at J, with 7 bases between. The germline V gene encodes CDR1 LGHNA and CDR2 YSLEER. CDR3 bases: TGCGCCAGCAGCCAAGACAGGCAGGCTTTCTTT. The encoded protein is CASSQDRQAFF.

CDR3 coding DNA: TGTGCCAGCAGTTTAAGGCGGCAGGGGGGTGATGGCTACACCTTC. Protein: CASSLRRQGGDGYTF. The V and J genes are TRBV27 and TRBJ1-2, with TRBD1 matching 7 bases. This CDR3 comprises 15 residues. Germline V lookup: CDR1 MNHEY, CDR2 SMNVEV (reference sequence). Losses at the gene ends were 2 bases for V and 6 bases for J; bases not matched to a gene: 9.

The CDR3 coding sequence is TGTGCCAGCAGCTTAAACCGGGAAGGCTACACCTTC. Translated: CASSLNREGYTF. J is TRBJ1-2 and V is TRBV11-2; D remains ambiguous. V lost 2 bases, J lost 8 bases, and 9 bases lay in between. The germline V gene encodes CDR1 SGHAT and CDR2 FQNNGV. The CDR3 runs to 12 residues.